Listed below are T cell receptor beta chains from one sample, sequenced in a study of blood T cells in healthy people across ages. From the 5' RACE reads, TCRdb called clonotypes with MiXCR, one entry per CDR3 protein. The table records roughly 1.6 million distinct CDR3 sequences, almost 35% of them present only once. Sequenced sample: blood. All receptors derive from a woman in her 30s in good health. The CDR3 runs from the conserved cysteine through the conserved F or W. Each record gives: J gene, V gene, clone size, D gene, CDR3 protein, CDR3 DNA. D genes are given only for firm matches. The listing skips clone size in some rows; elsewhere it reads once, few, many or a size class.

J: TRBJ2-1
V: TRBV7-6
size: .
D: TRBD1
CDR3: CASSLESTGGWNEQFF
DNA: TGTGCCAGCAGCTTAGAATCTACAGGGGGCTGGAATGAGCAGTTCTTC

J: TRBJ2-7
V: TRBV7-2
size: once
D: .
CDR3: CASSVPYYEQYF
DNA: TGTGCCAGCAGTGTGCCTTACTACGAGCAGTACTTC

J: TRBJ2-7
V: TRBV7-9
size: many
D: .
CDR3: CASPGPQYF
DNA: TGTGCCAGCCCGGGTCCCCAGTACTTC

J: TRBJ2-7
V: TRBV10-2
size: few
D: .
CDR3: CASSESGTQGYEQYF
DNA: TGCGCCAGCAGTGAGTCTGGGACTCAGGGCTACGAGCAGTACTTC

J: TRBJ1-4
V: TRBV29-1
size: .
D: .
CDR3: CSAEQGLGEKRFF
DNA: TGCAGCGCGGAACAGGGCTTGGGTGAAAAACGGTTTTTT

J: TRBJ2-1
V: TRBV20-1
size: .
D: TRBD2
CDR3: CSARESGRASGEQFF
DNA: TGCAGTGCTAGAGAAAGCGGGAGGGCCAGCGGTGAGCAGTTCTTC

J: TRBJ2-5
V: TRBV12-3/TRBV12-4
size: .
D: TRBD2
CDR3: CASSWTSSQETQYF
DNA: TGTGCCAGCAGTTGGACTAGTAGCCAAGAGACCCAGTACTTC

J: TRBJ2-1
V: TRBV20-1
size: .
D: .
CDR3: CSALPLARSYNEQFF
DNA: TGCAGTGCTCTACCTCTAGCGAGGTCCTACAATGAGCAGTTCTTC

J: TRBJ2-6
V: TRBV5-5
size: few
D: .
CDR3: CASRKPSGANVLTF
DNA: TGTGCCAGCCGCAAGCCCTCTGGGGCCAACGTCCTGACTTTC

J: TRBJ2-3
V: TRBV3-1
size: few
D: TRBD2
CDR3: CASSPRLAGLDTQYF
DNA: TGTGCCAGCAGCCCGCGACTAGCGGGGTTAGATACGCAGTATTTT

J: TRBJ1-2
V: TRBV4-1
size: few
D: .
CDR3: CASSPLPGGDYGYTF
DNA: TGCGCCAGCAGCCCTCTACCCGGGGGGGACTATGGCTACACCTTC

J: TRBJ2-7
V: TRBV20-1
size: .
D: TRBD2
CDR3: CSATLGLLAGAHEQYF
DNA: TGCAGTGCTACCCTGGGTTTGCTAGCGGGGGCTCACGAGCAGTACTTC

J: TRBJ2-7
V: TRBV18
size: few
D: .
CDR3: CASSPQQGGGSYEQYF
DNA: TGTGCCAGCTCACCACAACAGGGGGGGGGATCCTACGAGCAGTACTTC

J: TRBJ2-7
V: TRBV4-1
size: .
D: .
CDR3: CASSPPGRTSTPYEQYF
DNA: TGCGCCAGCAGCCCCCCCGGCCGGACAAGCACACCTTACGAGCAGTACTTC

J: TRBJ2-1
V: TRBV7-9
size: many
D: .
CDR3: CASRTDSYNEQFF
DNA: TGTGCCAGCAGGACGGACAGCTACAATGAGCAGTTCTTC

J: TRBJ2-1
V: TRBV20-1
size: few
D: TRBD2
CDR3: CIGAGGSNEQFF
DNA: TGCATCGGAGCGGGGGGATCCAATGAGCAGTTCTTC

J: TRBJ1-5
V: TRBV6-1
size: .
D: .
CDR3: CASSEDAAYQPQHF
DNA: TGTGCCAGCAGTGAAGACGCGGCTTATCAGCCCCAGCATTTT

J: TRBJ2-1
V: TRBV6-5
size: few
D: TRBD2
CDR3: CASSYSFMAGGFHNEQFF
DNA: TGTGCCAGCAGTTACTCCTTCATGGCGGGGGGTTTTCACAATGAGCAGTTCTTC

J: TRBJ2-7
V: TRBV28
size: few
D: .
CDR3: CASSFWDNYEQYF
DNA: TGTGCCAGCAGTTTTTGGGACAACTACGAGCAGTACTTC

J: TRBJ2-2
V: TRBV11-2
size: once
D: TRBD2
CDR3: CASRTSRWRGINTGELFF
DNA: TGTGCCAGCAGGACTTCTAGGTGGCGGGGGATAAACACCGGGGAGCTGTTTTTT

J: TRBJ1-5
V: TRBV7-9
size: .
D: .
CDR3: CASSLGGVGSNQPQHF
DNA: TGTGCCAGCAGCCTAGGGGGGGTAGGAAGCAATCAGCCCCAGCATTTT

J: TRBJ1-1
V: TRBV7-9
size: few
D: .
CDR3: CASMTLQGPNTEAFF
DNA: TGTGCCAGCATGACTTTACAGGGCCCGAACACTGAAGCTTTCTTT

J: TRBJ1-2
V: TRBV5-5
size: few
D: .
CDR3: CASSPTVAMGYGYTF
DNA: TGTGCCAGCAGCCCGACAGTCGCTATGGGCTATGGCTACACCTTC

J: TRBJ2-1
V: TRBV14
size: .
D: TRBD2
CDR3: CASSRTSGAFGNEQFF
DNA: TGTGCCAGCAGCCGGACTAGCGGAGCCTTTGGGAATGAGCAGTTCTTC

J: TRBJ2-5
V: TRBV6-2/TRBV6-3
size: few
D: .
CDR3: CASSYSEQTQYF
DNA: TGTGCCAGCAGTTACTCGGAACAGACCCAGTACTTC

J: TRBJ2-1
V: TRBV29-1
size: .
D: TRBD2
CDR3: CSVEGTSGHEQFF
DNA: TGCAGCGTTGAGGGGACTAGCGGTCATGAGCAGTTCTTC

J: TRBJ2-7
V: TRBV4-1
size: .
D: .
CDR3: CASSQDRGESAWGQYF
DNA: TGCGCCAGCAGCCAAGATAGAGGGGAGAGTGCCTGGGGGCAGTACTTC

J: TRBJ2-1
V: TRBV29-1
size: .
D: TRBD2
CDR3: CNVHNSGALAYNEQFF
DNA: TGCAACGTCCATAATAGCGGGGCGTTGGCCTACAATGAGCAGTTCTTC

J: TRBJ2-3
V: TRBV6-6
size: .
D: .
CDR3: CASCTGADTQYF
DNA: TGTGCCAGTTGTACCGGGGCAGATACGCAGTATTTT

J: TRBJ2-1
V: TRBV4-1
size: .
D: .
CDR3: CASSQERIRDEQFF
DNA: TGCGCCAGCAGCCAAGAGAGGATTCGAGATGAGCAGTTCTTC

J: TRBJ1-2
V: TRBV29-1
size: .
D: .
CDR3: CSPKSLGYGYTF
DNA: TGCAGCCCAAAGAGTTTGGGATATGGCTACACCTTC

J: TRBJ1-4
V: TRBV4-2
size: .
D: .
CDR3: CASSQGTKDEKLFF
DNA: TGTGCCAGCAGCCAAGGAACCAAGGATGAAAAACTGTTTTTT

J: TRBJ2-7
V: TRBV2
size: few
D: TRBD1
CDR3: CASREPGTGAHEQYF
DNA: TGTGCCAGCAGGGAGCCCGGGACAGGGGCCCACGAGCAGTACTTC

J: TRBJ2-7
V: TRBV7-6
size: many
D: .
CDR3: CASGPSGLSYEQYF
DNA: TGTGCCAGCGGCCCGTCGGGGCTTTCCTACGAGCAGTACTTC

J: TRBJ2-4
V: TRBV12-3/TRBV12-4
size: .
D: .
CDR3: CASSLELLSGLAKNIQYF
DNA: TGTGCCAGCAGTTTAGAGTTGCTAAGCGGTCTAGCCAAAAACATTCAGTACTTC

J: TRBJ2-3
V: TRBV7-9
size: .
D: .
CDR3: CASSLGTEAIRRTDTQYF
DNA: TGTGCCAGCAGCTTAGGAACGGAGGCCATTCGACGCACAGATACGCAGTATTTT

J: TRBJ2-1
V: TRBV20-1
size: few
D: .
CDR3: CSARNRGSIYNEQFF
DNA: TGCAGTGCTAGAAACCGGGGGTCTATTTACAATGAGCAGTTCTTC

J: TRBJ1-6
V: TRBV27
size: .
D: .
CDR3: CASSPTPYDLPPLHF
DNA: TGTGCCAGCAGTCCAACCCCCTATGACTTACCACCCCTCCACTTT

J: TRBJ2-7
V: TRBV15
size: .
D: .
CDR3: CATSTATNGNSYEQYF
DNA: TGTGCCACCAGCACAGCGACAAACGGCAACTCCTACGAGCAGTACTTC

J: TRBJ2-7
V: TRBV13
size: few
D: TRBD2
CDR3: CASSLRGAGAYEQYF
DNA: TGTGCCAGCAGTCTAAGGGGAGCGGGGGCCTACGAGCAGTACTTC

J: TRBJ1-2
V: TRBV7-3
size: few
D: .
CDR3: CASSLNAGYTF
DNA: TGTGCCAGCAGCCTGAACGCCGGCTACACCTTC

J: TRBJ1-1
V: TRBV6-6
size: .
D: TRBD1
CDR3: CASRGRGQGNTEAFF
DNA: TGTGCCAGCAGGGGGAGGGGGCAGGGGAACACTGAAGCTTTCTTT

J: TRBJ1-2
V: TRBV2
size: .
D: .
CDR3: CASSEALQGAWNYGYTF
DNA: TGTGCCAGCAGTGAAGCGCTTCAAGGGGCCTGGAACTATGGCTACACCTTC

J: TRBJ2-3
V: TRBV10-3
size: few
D: TRBD1
CDR3: CAIIGDRGSDTQYF
DNA: TGTGCCATCATAGGGGACAGGGGTTCAGATACGCAGTATTTT

J: TRBJ2-1
V: TRBV5-1
size: few
D: TRBD2
CDR3: CASSLSLAGGPYNEQFF
DNA: TGCGCCAGCAGCTTGTCTCTAGCGGGAGGGCCTTACAATGAGCAGTTCTTC

J: TRBJ2-7
V: TRBV6-5
size: few
D: TRBD1
CDR3: CASTLSSDRDGGQYF
DNA: TGTGCCAGCACCCTCTCATCAGACAGGGACGGAGGGCAGTACTTC

J: TRBJ2-5
V: TRBV7-3
size: .
D: .
CDR3: CASSLMGGPQETQYF
DNA: TGTGCCAGCAGCTTAATGGGGGGGCCCCAAGAGACCCAGTACTTC

J: TRBJ2-7
V: TRBV12-3/TRBV12-4
size: many
D: .
CDR3: CASSLAPWLGSSYEQYF
DNA: TGTGCCAGCAGTTTAGCGCCCTGGTTGGGCAGTTCCTACGAGCAGTACTTC

J: TRBJ2-4
V: TRBV6-5
size: few
D: TRBD2
CDR3: CASSSSSGGTTLAKNIQYF
DNA: TGTGCCAGCAGTTCATCTAGCGGGGGCACAACATTAGCCAAAAACATTCAGTACTTC

J: TRBJ2-7
V: TRBV10-3
size: many
D: .
CDR3: CAISESTGTYEQYF
DNA: TGTGCCATCAGTGAGTCGACGGGTACCTACGAGCAGTACTTC

J: TRBJ2-7
V: TRBV20-1
size: .
D: .
CDR3: CSALSLREQYF
DNA: TGCAGTGCATTGTCCCTTCGCGAGCAGTACTTC

J: TRBJ2-7
V: TRBV2
size: .
D: .
CDR3: CASSVPDTGPPEPYEQYF
DNA: TGTGCCAGCAGTGTTCCAGATACAGGCCCCCCTGAACCCTACGAGCAGTACTTC

J: TRBJ2-1
V: TRBV6-5
size: once
D: .
CDR3: CASSGGTAGWNEQFF
DNA: TGTGCCAGCAGTGGCGGGACAGCGGGTTGGAATGAGCAGTTCTTC

J: TRBJ2-3
V: TRBV27
size: .
D: TRBD1
CDR3: CASSFLTGAGTDTQYF
DNA: TGTGCCAGCAGTTTCCTGACAGGGGCTGGCACAGATACGCAGTATTTT

J: TRBJ2-7
V: TRBV10-3
size: many
D: TRBD1
CDR3: CAIGTGGVNGQYF
DNA: TGTGCCATCGGGACAGGGGGCGTGAATGGGCAGTACTTC

J: TRBJ1-1
V: TRBV10-3
size: few
D: .
CDR3: CAISSNKHTEAFF
DNA: TGTGCCATCAGTTCGAACAAGCACACTGAAGCTTTCTTT